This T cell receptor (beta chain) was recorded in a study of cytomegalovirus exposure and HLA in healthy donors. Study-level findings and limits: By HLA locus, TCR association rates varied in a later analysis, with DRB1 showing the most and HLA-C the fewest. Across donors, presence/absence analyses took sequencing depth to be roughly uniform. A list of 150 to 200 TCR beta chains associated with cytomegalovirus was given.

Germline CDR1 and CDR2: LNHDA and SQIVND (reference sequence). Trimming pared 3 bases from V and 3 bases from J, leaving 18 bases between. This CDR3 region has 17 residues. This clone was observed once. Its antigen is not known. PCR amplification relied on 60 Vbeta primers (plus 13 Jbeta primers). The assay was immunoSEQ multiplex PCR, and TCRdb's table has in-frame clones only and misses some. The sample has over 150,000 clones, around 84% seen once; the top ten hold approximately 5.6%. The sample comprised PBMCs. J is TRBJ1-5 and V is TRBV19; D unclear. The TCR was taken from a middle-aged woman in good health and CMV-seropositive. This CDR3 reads CASSIERAISFNQPQHF. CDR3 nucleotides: TGTGCCAGTAGTATTGAGAGGGCGATCAGTTTCAATCAGCCCCAGCATTTT.